The present T cell receptor (beta chain) was sequenced within a study of shared clonotypes between healthy human individuals. V was clipped by 2 bases and J by 4 bases; unmatched bases: 5. From germline, CDR1 is MNHEY and CDR2 SVGAGI. CDR3 length: 15 residues. TCRdb's copy holds only in-frame clones and misses some; the assay was immunoSEQ multiplex PCR. The sample contains roughly 2 million clones, about 95% of which appear only once. CD8 cells classed as naive were CD45RO-negative and positively selected for CCR7, excluding terminally differentiated effector memory CD45RA+ cells. The chain employs TRBV6-5 and TRBJ2-7, with TRBD1 identical over 10 bases. This receptor was taken from a man aged 18 to 29 in good health. Source material: naive CD8+ T cells sorted from blood. For the CDR3, the DNA is TGTGCCAGCAGTTACGCGGGACAGGGGTGGTACGAGCAGTACTTC. Translating it yields CASSYAGQGWYEQYF.